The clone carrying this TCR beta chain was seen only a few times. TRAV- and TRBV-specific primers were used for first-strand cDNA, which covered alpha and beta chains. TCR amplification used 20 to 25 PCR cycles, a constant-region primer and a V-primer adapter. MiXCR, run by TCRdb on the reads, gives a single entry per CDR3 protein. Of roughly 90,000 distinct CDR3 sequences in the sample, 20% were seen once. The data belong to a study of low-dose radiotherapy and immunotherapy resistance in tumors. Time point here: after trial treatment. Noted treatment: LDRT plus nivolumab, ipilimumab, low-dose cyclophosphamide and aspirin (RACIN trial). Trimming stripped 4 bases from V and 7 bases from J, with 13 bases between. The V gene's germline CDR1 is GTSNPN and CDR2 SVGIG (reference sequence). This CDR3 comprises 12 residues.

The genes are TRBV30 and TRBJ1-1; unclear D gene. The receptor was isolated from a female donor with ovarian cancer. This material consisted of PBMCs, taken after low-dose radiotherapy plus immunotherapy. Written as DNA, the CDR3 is TGTGCCTGGACCGCAGGCTGGGATGAAGCTTTCTTT. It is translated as CAWTAGWDEAFF.